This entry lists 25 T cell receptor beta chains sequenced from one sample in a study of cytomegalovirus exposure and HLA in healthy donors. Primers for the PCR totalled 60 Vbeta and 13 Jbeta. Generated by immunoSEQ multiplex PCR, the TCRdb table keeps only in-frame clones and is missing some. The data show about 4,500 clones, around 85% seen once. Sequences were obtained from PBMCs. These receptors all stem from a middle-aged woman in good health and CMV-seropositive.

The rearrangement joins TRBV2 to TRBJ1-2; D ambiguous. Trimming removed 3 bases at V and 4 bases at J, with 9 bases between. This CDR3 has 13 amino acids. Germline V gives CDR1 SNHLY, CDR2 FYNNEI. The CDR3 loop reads CASSDVAGYGYTF. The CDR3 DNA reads TGTGCCAGCAGTGACGTGGCGGGCTATGGCTACACCTTC.

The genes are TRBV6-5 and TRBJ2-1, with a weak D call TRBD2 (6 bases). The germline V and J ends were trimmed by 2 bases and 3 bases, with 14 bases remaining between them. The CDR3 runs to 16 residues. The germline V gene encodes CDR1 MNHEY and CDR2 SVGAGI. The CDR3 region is CASSYRSSAGYNEQFF. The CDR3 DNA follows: TGTGCCAGCAGTTACCGCTCTAGCGCCGGCTACAATGAGCAGTTCTTC.

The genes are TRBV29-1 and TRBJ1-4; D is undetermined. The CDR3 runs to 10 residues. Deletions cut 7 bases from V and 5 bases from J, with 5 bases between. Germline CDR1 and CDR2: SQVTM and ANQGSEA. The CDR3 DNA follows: TGCAGCGCCGCGAATGAAAAACTGTTTTTT. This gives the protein CSAANEKLFF.

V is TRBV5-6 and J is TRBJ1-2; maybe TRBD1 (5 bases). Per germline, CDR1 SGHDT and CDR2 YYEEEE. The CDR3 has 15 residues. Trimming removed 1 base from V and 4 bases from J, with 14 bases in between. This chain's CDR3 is CASSLWGGGVYGYTF. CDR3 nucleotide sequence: TGTGCCAGCAGCTTGTGGGGCGGAGGGGTCTATGGCTACACCTTC.

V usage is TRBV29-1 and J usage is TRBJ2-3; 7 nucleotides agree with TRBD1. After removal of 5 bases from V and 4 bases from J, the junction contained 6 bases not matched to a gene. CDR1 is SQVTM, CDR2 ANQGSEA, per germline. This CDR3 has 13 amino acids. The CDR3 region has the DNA TGCAGCGTTCGCCGACAGGGTGCAGATACGCAGTATTTT. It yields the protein CSVRRQGADTQYF.

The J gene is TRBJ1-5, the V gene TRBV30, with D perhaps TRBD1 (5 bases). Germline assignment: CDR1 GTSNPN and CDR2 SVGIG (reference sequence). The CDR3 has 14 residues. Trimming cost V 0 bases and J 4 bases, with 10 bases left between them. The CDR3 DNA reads TGTGCCTGGAGTGTAACGACAGTAAATCAGCCCCAGCATTTT. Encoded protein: CAWSVTTVNQPQHF.

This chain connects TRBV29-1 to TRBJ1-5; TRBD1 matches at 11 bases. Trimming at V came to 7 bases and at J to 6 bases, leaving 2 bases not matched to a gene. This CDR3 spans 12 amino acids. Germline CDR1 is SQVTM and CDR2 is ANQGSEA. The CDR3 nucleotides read TGCAGCGCAGGGACAGGGGGTCAGCCCCAGCATTTT. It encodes CSAGTGGQPQHF. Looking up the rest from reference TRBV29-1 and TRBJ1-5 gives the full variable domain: SAVISQKPSRDICQRGTSLTIQCQVDSQVTMMFWYRQQPGQSLTLIATANQGSEATYESGFVIDKFPISRPNLTFSTLTVSNMSPEDSSIYLCSAGTGGQPQHFGDGTRLSIL.

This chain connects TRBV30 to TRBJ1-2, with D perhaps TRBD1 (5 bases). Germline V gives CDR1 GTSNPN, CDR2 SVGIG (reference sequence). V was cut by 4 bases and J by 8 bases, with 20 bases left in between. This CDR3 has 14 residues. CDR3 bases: TGTGCCTGGATTCACCTTCGGAGGGGAGGGGGCTACACCTTC. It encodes CAWIHLRRGGGYTF.

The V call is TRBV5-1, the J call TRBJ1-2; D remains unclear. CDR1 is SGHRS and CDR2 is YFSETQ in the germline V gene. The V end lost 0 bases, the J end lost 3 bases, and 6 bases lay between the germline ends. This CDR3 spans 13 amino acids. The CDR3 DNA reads TGCGCCAGCAGCTTGGATGACTACTATGGCTACACCTTC. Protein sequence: CASSLDDYYGYTF. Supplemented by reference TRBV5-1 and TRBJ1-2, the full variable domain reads KAGVTQTPRYLIKTRGQQVTLSCSPISGHRSVSWYQQTPGQGLQFLFEYFSETQRNKGNFPGRFSGRQFSNSRSEMNVSTLELGDSALYLCASSLDDYYGYTFGSGTRLTVV.

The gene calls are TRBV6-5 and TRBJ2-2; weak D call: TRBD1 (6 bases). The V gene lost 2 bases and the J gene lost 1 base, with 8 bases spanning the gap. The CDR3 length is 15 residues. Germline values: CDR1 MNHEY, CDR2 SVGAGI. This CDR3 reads CASSYRGQNTGELFF. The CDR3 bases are TGTGCCAGCAGTTACCGGGGACAGAACACCGGGGAGCTGTTTTTT.

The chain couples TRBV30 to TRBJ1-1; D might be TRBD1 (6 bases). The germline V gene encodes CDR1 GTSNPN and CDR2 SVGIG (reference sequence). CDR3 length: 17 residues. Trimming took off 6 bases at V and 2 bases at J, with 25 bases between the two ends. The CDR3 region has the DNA TGTGCCTGCCTCTCCGACAGGCAGACTGGGGGCAACACTGAAGCTTTCTTT. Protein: CACLSDRQTGGNTEAFF.

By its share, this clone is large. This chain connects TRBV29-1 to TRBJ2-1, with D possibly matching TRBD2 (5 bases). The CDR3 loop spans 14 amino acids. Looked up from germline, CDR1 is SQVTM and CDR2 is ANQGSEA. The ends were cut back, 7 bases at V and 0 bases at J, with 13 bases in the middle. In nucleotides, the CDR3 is TGCAGCGCGTGGACGGGGAGCTCCTACAATGAGCAGTTCTTC. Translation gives CSAWTGSSYNEQFF.

CDR3 protein: CASSLGRLNTEAFF. The CDR3 DNA follows: TGTGCCAGCAGTTTAGGCAGGCTGAACACTGAAGCTTTCTTT. The J gene is TRBJ1-1, the V gene TRBV27; no firm D call. Between the trimmed V and J ends, which lost 2 bases and 0 bases, there was a span of 7 bases. Germline V gene sequence: CDR1 MNHEY, CDR2 SMNVEV (reference sequence). The CDR3 has 14 amino acids.

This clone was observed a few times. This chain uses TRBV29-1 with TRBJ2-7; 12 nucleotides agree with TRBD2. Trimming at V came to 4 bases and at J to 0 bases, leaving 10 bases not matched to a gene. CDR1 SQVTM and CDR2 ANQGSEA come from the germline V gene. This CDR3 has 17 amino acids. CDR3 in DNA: TGCAGCGTTGGAGTCCCGGGACTAGCGGGTAGCTCCTACGAGCAGTACTTC. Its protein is CSVGVPGLAGSSYEQYF.

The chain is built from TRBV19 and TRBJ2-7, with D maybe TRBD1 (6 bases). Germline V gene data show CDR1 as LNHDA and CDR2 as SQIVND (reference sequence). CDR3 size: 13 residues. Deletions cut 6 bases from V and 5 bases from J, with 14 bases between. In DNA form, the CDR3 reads TGTGCCAGTAGACCCCCAAACAGGGACGAGCAGTACTTC. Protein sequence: CASRPPNRDEQYF.

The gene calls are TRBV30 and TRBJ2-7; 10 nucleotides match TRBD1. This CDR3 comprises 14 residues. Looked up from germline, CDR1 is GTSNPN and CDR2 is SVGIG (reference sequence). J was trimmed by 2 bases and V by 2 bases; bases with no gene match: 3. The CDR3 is CAWSKGQGTYEQYF. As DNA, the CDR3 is TGTGCCTGGAGTAAGGGACAGGGGACCTACGAGCAGTACTTC.

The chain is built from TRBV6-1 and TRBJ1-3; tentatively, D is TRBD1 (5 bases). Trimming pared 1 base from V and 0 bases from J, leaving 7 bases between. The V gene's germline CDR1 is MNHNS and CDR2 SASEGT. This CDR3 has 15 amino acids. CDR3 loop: CASSEVTASGNTIYF. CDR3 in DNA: TGTGCCAGCAGTGAAGTGACAGCCTCTGGAAACACCATATATTTT.

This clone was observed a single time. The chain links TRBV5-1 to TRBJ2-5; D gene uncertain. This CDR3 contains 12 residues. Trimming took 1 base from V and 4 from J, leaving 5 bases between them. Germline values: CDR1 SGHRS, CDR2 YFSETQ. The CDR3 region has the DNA TGCGCCAGCAGCTTGTCGGGAGAGACCCAGTACTTC. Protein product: CASSLSGETQYF.

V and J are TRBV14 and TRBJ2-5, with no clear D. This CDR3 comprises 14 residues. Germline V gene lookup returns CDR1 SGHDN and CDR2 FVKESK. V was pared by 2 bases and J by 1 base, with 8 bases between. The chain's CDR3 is CASSQLGPQETQYF. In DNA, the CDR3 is TGTGCCAGCAGCCAATTGGGCCCCCAAGAGACCCAGTACTTC. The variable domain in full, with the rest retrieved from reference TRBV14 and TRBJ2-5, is EAGVTQFPSHSVIEKGQTVTLRCDPISGHDNLYWYRRVMGKEIKFLLHFVKESKQDESGMPNNRFLAERTGGTYSTLKVQPAELEDSGVYFCASSQLGPQETQYFGPGTRLLVL.

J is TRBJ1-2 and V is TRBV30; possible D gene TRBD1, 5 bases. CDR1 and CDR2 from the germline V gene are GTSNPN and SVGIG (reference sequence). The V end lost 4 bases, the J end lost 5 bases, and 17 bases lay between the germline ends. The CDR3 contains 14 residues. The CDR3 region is CAWTRGGVGYGYTF. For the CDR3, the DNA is TGTGCCTGGACGAGGGGCGGGGTTGGGTATGGCTACACCTTC.

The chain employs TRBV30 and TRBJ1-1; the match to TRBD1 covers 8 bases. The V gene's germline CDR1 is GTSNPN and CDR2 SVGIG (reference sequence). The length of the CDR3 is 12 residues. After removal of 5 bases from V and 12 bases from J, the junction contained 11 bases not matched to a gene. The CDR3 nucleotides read TGTGCCTGGTCTACCGGGACAGGCGGAACTTTCTTT. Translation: CAWSTGTGGTFF.

CDR3 nucleotides: TGTGCCTGGAGCACGGATGGCTACACCTTC. Protein sequence: CAWSTDGYTF. This chain uses TRBV30 with TRBJ1-2; D uncertain. Trimming took off 3 bases at V and 6 bases at J, with 5 bases between the two ends. Germline V CDR1 and CDR2: GTSNPN, SVGIG (reference sequence). This CDR3 has 10 amino acids.

The DNA for the CDR3 is TGTGCCAGCAGCCTGGCGGGGCTAGCTTCCAATGAGCAGTTCTTC. It specifies CASSLAGLASNEQFF. The chain employs TRBV6-5 and TRBJ2-1; tentative D call: TRBD2 (6 bases). The V gene's germline CDR1 is MNHEY and CDR2 SVGAGI. V gave up 6 bases and J gave up 6 bases, with 18 bases separating them. The CDR3 has 15 amino acids.

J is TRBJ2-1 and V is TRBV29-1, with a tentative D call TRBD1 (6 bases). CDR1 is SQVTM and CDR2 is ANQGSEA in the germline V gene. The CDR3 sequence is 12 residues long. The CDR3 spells CSDRPSYNEQFF. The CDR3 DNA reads TGCAGTGACAGGCCCTCCTACAATGAGCAGTTCTTC.

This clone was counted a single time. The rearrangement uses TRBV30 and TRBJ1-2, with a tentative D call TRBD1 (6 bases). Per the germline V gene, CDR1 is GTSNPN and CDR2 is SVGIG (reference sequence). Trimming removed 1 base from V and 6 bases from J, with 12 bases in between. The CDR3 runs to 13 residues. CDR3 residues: CAWSATGRHGYTF. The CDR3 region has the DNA TGTGCCTGGAGTGCGACAGGTCGACATGGCTACACCTTC.